Listed below are T cell receptor beta chains from one sample, sequenced in a study of circulating and synovial CD4+ cells in juvenile arthritis. Data came from immunoSEQ multiplex PCR; TCRdb stores just in-frame clones and leaves some out. Among tens of thousands of clones listed, approximately 96% were seen once. The specimen sequenced was CD4+ T cells from blood. All receptors derive from a human donor with juvenile idiopathic arthritis. Both conserved end residues are part of each CDR3. The order of the fields is D gene, J gene, V gene, clone size, CDR3 DNA, CDR3 protein. The D gene is left open where the match is weak. The listing skips clone size in some rows; elsewhere it reads once, few, many or a size class.

D: -
J: TRBJ1-5
V: TRBV6-1
size: -
DNA: TGTGCCAGCAGTGAATCGACAGTCCCTAGCAATCAGCCCCAGCATTTT
CDR3: CASSESTVPSNQPQHF

D: TRBD2
J: TRBJ2-7
V: TRBV19
size: -
DNA: TGTGCCAGTAGTCCTTCCGGGACTAGGGGTCCCGAGCAGTACTTC
CDR3: CASSPSGTRGPEQYF

D: -
J: TRBJ1-1
V: TRBV7-2
size: -
DNA: TGTGCCAGCAGACCGACGACAGTCTTGAACACTGAAGCTTTCTTT
CDR3: CASRPTTVLNTEAFF

D: TRBD2
J: TRBJ2-3
V: TRBV5-1
size: -
DNA: TGCGCCAGCAGCGTGACGACTAGCGGTTTTGATACGCAGTATTTT
CDR3: CASSVTTSGFDTQYF

D: -
J: TRBJ2-7
V: TRBV18
size: -
DNA: TGTGCCAGCTCCCGTGTGAGCCCGTCCTACGAGCAGTACTTC
CDR3: CASSRVSPSYEQYF

D: TRBD1
J: TRBJ1-3
V: TRBV23-1
size: few
DNA: TGCGCCAGCAGTCAATCGTCAGTGGACAGGGCCACTCGAAACACCATATATTTT
CDR3: CASSQSSVDRATRNTIYF

D: -
J: TRBJ2-1
V: TRBV15
size: -
DNA: TGTGCCACCAGCAGCAAACCACTAAATCTGTACAATGAGCAGTTCTTC
CDR3: CATSSKPLNLYNEQFF

D: -
J: TRBJ1-3
V: TRBV9
size: -
DNA: TGTGCCAGCAGCCGAAATGACAGGCTTGGAAACACCATATATTTT
CDR3: CASSRNDRLGNTIYF

D: -
J: TRBJ2-2
V: TRBV10-1
size: -
DNA: TGCGCCAGCAGAGCACGGGAGAACACCGGGGAGCTGTTTTTT
CDR3: CASRARENTGELFF

D: -
J: TRBJ1-1
V: TRBV2
size: -
DNA: TGTGCCAGCAGTACACGGGGTCCGAACACTGAAGCTTTCTTT
CDR3: CASSTRGPNTEAFF

D: -
J: TRBJ1-6
V: TRBV27
size: -
DNA: TGTGCCAGCAGCTTCCTCAGCGCCTCCTATAATTCCCCCCTCCACTTT
CDR3: CASSFLSASYNSPLHF

D: -
J: TRBJ1-2
V: TRBV28
size: -
DNA: TGTGCCAGCAGCCATACGCGCGGCGACTATGGCTACACCTTC
CDR3: CASSHTRGDYGYTF

D: -
J: TRBJ1-6
V: TRBV7-2
size: once
DNA: TGTGCCAGCAGCAAGCGGACAGCTTATAATTCACCCCTCCACTTT
CDR3: CASSKRTAYNSPLHF

D: TRBD1
J: TRBJ1-1
V: TRBV6-5
size: -
DNA: TGTGCCAGCAGAACCATCGACAGGGCGAGCACTGAAGCTTTCTTT
CDR3: CASRTIDRASTEAFF

D: -
J: TRBJ2-7
V: TRBV7-8
size: -
DNA: TGTGCCAGCAGCTTACGACGGAGGAGCTCCTACGAGCAGTACTTC
CDR3: CASSLRRRSSYEQYF

D: -
J: TRBJ1-2
V: TRBV7-3
size: -
DNA: TGTGCCAGCAGCTTCCTCCCGGACAAACGTAATGGCTACACCTTC
CDR3: CASSFLPDKRNGYTF

D: -
J: TRBJ2-7
V: TRBV13
size: -
DNA: TGTGCCAGCAGCTTAGTTGGCAGGGGGAGGGAGCAGTACTTC
CDR3: CASSLVGRGREQYF

D: TRBD1
J: TRBJ1-2
V: TRBV9
size: -
DNA: TGTGCCAGCAGCGTAGCTACGTCGGGGACAGGGGGCAGCTATGGCTACACCTTC
CDR3: CASSVATSGTGGSYGYTF

D: TRBD2
J: TRBJ2-1
V: TRBV7-2
size: -
DNA: TGTGCCAGCAGCTTAACGGGGGGGTCCCACAATGAGCAGTTCTTC
CDR3: CASSLTGGSHNEQFF

D: TRBD1
J: TRBJ1-2
V: TRBV7-8
size: -
DNA: TGTGCCAGCAGCTTAGCCCGGGACAGCTCCCGGCACTATGGCTACACCTTC
CDR3: CASSLARDSSRHYGYTF

D: TRBD1
J: TRBJ2-1
V: TRBV28
size: -
DNA: TGTGCCAGCAGTTCCTGGGACAGTAGAACTAACAATGAGCAGTTCTTC
CDR3: CASSSWDSRTNNEQFF

D: -
J: TRBJ2-3
V: TRBV4-2
size: once
DNA: TGTGCCAGCAGCCCCCGACTAGTCACAGGGGCCGCAGATACGCAGTATTTT
CDR3: CASSPRLVTGAADTQYF

D: -
J: TRBJ1-1
V: TRBV7-9
size: -
DNA: TGTGCCAGCAGCTCCGGCGGCAGGGGAAGAGCTTTCTTT
CDR3: CASSSGGRGRAFF

D: TRBD1
J: TRBJ2-4
V: TRBV10-3
size: -
DNA: TGTGCCATCAGCACGACAGGGTTGAACATTCAGTACTTC
CDR3: CAISTTGLNIQYF

D: TRBD1
J: TRBJ2-5
V: TRBV18
size: -
DNA: TGTGCCAGCTCACCCCGTCCGGGACAGCCCAATTCTGGGACCCAGTACTTC
CDR3: CASSPRPGQPNSGTQYF

D: TRBD2
J: TRBJ2-1
V: TRBV6-5
size: few
DNA: TGTGCCAGCAGTTACTTGTCTAGCGGGGGCAATGAGCAGTTCTTC
CDR3: CASSYLSSGGNEQFF

D: -
J: TRBJ2-3
V: TRBV7-2
size: -
DNA: TGTGCCAGCAGCTTAGATCTCGCCGGGAGATTAGATACGCAGTATTTT
CDR3: CASSLDLAGRLDTQYF

D: TRBD1
J: TRBJ1-3
V: TRBV5-1
size: -
DNA: TGCGCCAGCAGTTTACTGACAGGGCAGACTGGAAACACCATATATTTT
CDR3: CASSLLTGQTGNTIYF

D: -
J: TRBJ2-7
V: TRBV5-1
size: -
DNA: TGCGCCAGCAGCTCCCGGGACAACTACGAGCAGTACTTC
CDR3: CASSSRDNYEQYF

D: -
J: TRBJ2-7
V: TRBV5-4
size: -
DNA: TGTGCCAGCAGCTTCCCAGGGGTAACCTACGAGCAGTACTTC
CDR3: CASSFPGVTYEQYF

D: TRBD1
J: TRBJ2-1
V: TRBV19
size: once
DNA: TGTGCCAGTCAGGTGACAGGGGTTACCAATGAGCAGTTCTTC
CDR3: CASQVTGVTNEQFF

D: TRBD1
J: TRBJ1-2
V: TRBV7-2
size: -
DNA: TGTGCCAGCAACAGGGACAGTCGAGATGGCTACACCTTC
CDR3: CASNRDSRDGYTF

D: -
J: TRBJ2-6
V: TRBV5-1
size: -
DNA: TGCGCCAGCGTAACTGGGGGGGCCGGGGCCAACGTCCTGACTTTC
CDR3: CASVTGGAGANVLTF

D: TRBD1
J: TRBJ1-1
V: TRBV19
size: -
DNA: TGTGCCACCCTCGGACGGACAGGGGCACAACGGGACACTGAAGCTTTCTTT
CDR3: CATLGRTGAQRDTEAFF

D: TRBD1
J: TRBJ2-5
V: TRBV15
size: -
DNA: TGTGCCACCAGCACGTACAGGGGCCAAGAGACCCAGTACTTC
CDR3: CATSTYRGQETQYF

D: -
J: TRBJ2-7
V: TRBV19
size: -
DNA: TGTGCCAGTAGTAGGACAGACGCTTCCTACGAGCAGTACTTC
CDR3: CASSRTDASYEQYF

D: TRBD1
J: TRBJ1-3
V: TRBV7-2
size: -
DNA: TGTGCCAGCAGCATCAGACAGGGTTCTGGAAACACCATATATTTT
CDR3: CASSIRQGSGNTIYF

D: -
J: TRBJ1-1
V: TRBV19
size: -
DNA: TGTGCCAGTAGTATCGGTGGCAGGGTCCCTCTTTGGGACACTGAAGCTTTCTTT
CDR3: CASSIGGRVPLWDTEAFF